Sequencing of this T cell receptor (beta chain) was carried out in a study of blood T cell repertoires in COVID-19 (TCRdb year 2020). For the wider study: Collaborator samples came from the United States, Italy and Spain and covered acute and convalescent phases of COVID-19. A de-identified subject ID, COVID-19 status, age in years and sex were almost always included in the sample metadata. Where HLA class I and class II types were available, the types were taken from metadata supplied by the sample provider, not from assay-based typing. The prospective study material was composed of cDNA or gDNA derived from T cells, B-cell-depleted T cells, or PBMCs. Samples came from the ongoing ImmuneRACE study (first 160 participants) plus 1,254 subjects from 6 global collaborators. The dataset comprised deeply sampled blood TCRbeta repertoires from subjects exposed to, actively infected with, or recovered from COVID-19. The repertoires were made available in a free public database intended to serve as a resource for research on the immune response to SARS-CoV-2.

Findings and caveats that apply to the study as a whole: The amount of clinical and demographic metadata varied by source and participant and was provided uncurated.

On this clone itself: No cognate antigen has been identified for it. Base-call qualities are not available, and no considerably larger clone is one nucleotide away.

The immunoSEQ Assay, a bias-controlled multiplex PCR, was used to amplify TCRbeta CDR3 regions from genomic DNA. Under the source paper's analysis protocol: Nucleated cell counts per sample were estimated from amplification of reference gene primers within the assay. Sequence reads were collapsed and filtered to measure the absolute abundance of every unique TCRbeta CDR3 rearrangement. For each sample, productive Simpson clonality was calculated by taking the square root of Simpson's diversity index across productive rearrangements. The immuneACCESS repertoire file appears here via TCRdb, limited to in-frame rearrangements. These files lack a portion of the clones; in checked studies, under half of the deficit traces to unresolved V genes, and the cause of the others is not known. The D gene and trimming were derived from the DNA, and the V and J assignments and clone size from that table. The sample records roughly 520,000 clones, roughly 90% of which are singletons. The ten largest clones take up around 1.9% of the sample.

Enrolling through a virtual design, the prospective study's participants ranged in age from roughly 18 to 95 years and lived across roughly 24 United States geographic areas. To assign participants to cohorts, the prospective study relied on clinical history that participants themselves reported in a screening survey and a study questionnaire. Recovered participants in ImmuneRACE Cohort 3 were defined as having two consecutive negative NP/OP PCR tests, clearance from a healthcare professional, or resolution of symptoms. Mobile phlebotomists in the prospective study collected whole blood, serum and a nasopharyngeal or oropharyngeal swab from every participant. Additional blood draws and questionnaires over a 2-month period could optionally be provided by prospective study participants. Prospective study blood samples were shipped either frozen or at room temperature before DNA extraction. V was cut back by 6 bases and J by 8 bases, leaving a gap of 41 bases between them. The CDR3 runs 22 amino acids, cysteine and phenylalanine included. The read is trimmed to its CDR3 DNA, 66 bases read in frame from base 1. From the germline V gene (reference sequence), CDR1 is MNHEY and CDR2 is SMNVEV.

The TCR sequence derives from a middle-aged woman who had recovered from COVID-19. The sample consisted of PBMCs or T cells enriched from blood (not recorded which). Recombination joined TRBV27 with TRBJ2-1; TRBD2 is perhaps the D gene, given 9 matching bases. The CDR3 loop reads CASRVGDRGPIRLAGMGYEQFF. The nucleotide sequence is given as TGTGCCAGCAGAGTCGGAGACAGGGGACCAATCCGCCTAGCGGGAATGGGCTATGAGCAGTTCTTC.